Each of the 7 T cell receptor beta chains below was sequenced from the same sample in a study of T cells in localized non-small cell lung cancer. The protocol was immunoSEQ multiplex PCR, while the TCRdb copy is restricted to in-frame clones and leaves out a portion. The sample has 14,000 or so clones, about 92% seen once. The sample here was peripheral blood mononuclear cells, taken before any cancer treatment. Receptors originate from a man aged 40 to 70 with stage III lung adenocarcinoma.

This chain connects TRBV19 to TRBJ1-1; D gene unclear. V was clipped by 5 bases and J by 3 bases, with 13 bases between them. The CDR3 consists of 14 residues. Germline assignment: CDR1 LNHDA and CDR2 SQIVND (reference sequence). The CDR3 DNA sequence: TGTGCCAGTAGTTTCGGAGAACGGTACACTGAAGCTTTCTTT. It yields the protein CASSFGERYTEAFF.

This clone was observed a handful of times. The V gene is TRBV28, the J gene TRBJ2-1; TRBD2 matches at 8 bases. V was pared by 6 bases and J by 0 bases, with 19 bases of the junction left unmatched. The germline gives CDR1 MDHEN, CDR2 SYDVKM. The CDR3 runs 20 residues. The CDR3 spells CASSRAAGIAGPYSYNEQFF. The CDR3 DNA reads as TGTGCCAGCAGCCGAGCGGCAGGGATAGCGGGGCCTTACTCCTACAATGAGCAGTTCTTC.

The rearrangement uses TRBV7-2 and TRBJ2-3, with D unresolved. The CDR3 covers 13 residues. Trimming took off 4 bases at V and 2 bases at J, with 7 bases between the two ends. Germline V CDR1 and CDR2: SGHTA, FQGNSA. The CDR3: CASSSVDTDTQYF. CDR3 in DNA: TGTGCCAGCAGCTCAGTCGACACAGATACGCAGTATTTT.

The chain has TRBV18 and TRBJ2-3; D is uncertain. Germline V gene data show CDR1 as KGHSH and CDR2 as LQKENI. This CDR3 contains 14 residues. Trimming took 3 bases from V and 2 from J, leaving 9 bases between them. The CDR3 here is CASSPPVNTDTQYF. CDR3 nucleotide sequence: TGTGCCAGCTCACCTCCTGTGAACACAGATACGCAGTATTTT.

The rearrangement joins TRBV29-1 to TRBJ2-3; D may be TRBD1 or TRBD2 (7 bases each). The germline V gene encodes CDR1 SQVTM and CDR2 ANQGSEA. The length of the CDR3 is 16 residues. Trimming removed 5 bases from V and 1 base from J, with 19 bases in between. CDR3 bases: TGCAGCGTTATTCGAGGGGGCGCGGGGGGCACAGATACGCAGTATTTT. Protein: CSVIRGGAGGTDTQYF.

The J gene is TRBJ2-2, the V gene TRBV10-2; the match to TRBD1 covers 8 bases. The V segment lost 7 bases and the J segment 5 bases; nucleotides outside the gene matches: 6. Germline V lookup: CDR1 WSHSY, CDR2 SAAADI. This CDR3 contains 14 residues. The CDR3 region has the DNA TGCGCCAGCAATGGTCAGGGGGCGACCGGGGAGCTGTTTTTT. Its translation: CASNGQGATGELFF.

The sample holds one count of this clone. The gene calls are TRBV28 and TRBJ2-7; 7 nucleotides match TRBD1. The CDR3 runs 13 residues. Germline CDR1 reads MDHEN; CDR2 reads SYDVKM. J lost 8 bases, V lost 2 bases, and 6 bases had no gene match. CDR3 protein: CASSLVGQPQQYF. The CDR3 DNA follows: TGTGCCAGCAGTTTAGTGGGACAGCCGCAGCAGTACTTC.